The present TCR beta chain was sequenced within a study of CD4 T cells in relation to SARS-CoV-2 and coronaviruses. Whole-study context: Convalescent patients had median age 38.5 years, range about 20 to 80.

The table came from immunoSEQ multiplex PCR; TCRdb's copy has only in-frame clones and leaves some out. This table has about 36,000 clones, approximately 80% appearing once. V gave up 6 bases and J gave up 9 bases, with 24 bases separating them. This CDR3 has 14 residues. Germline lookup yields CDR1 SQVTM and CDR2 ANQGSEA. This clone was detected only once. Antigen specificity is unknown. Source material: memory CD4+ T cells from PBMCs, cultured in vitro. The rearrangement uses TRBV29-1 and TRBJ2-7; D possibly corresponds to TRBD1 (6 bases). The sequence was collected from an adult with COVID-19. Here the CDR3 DNA reads TGCAGCGTGGGGGCCTTCAGGGAAAGCTATGTGCAGTACTTC. This sequence encodes CSVGAFRESYVQYF.